This TCR beta chain was profiled in a study of OX40 agonist ivuxolimab in advanced cancers. Study-level information: The patients received agonistic anti-OX40 (CD134) antibody ivuxolimab.

The germline CDR1 and CDR2 sequences are SGHTA and FQGNSA. This CDR3 is built from 13 residues. Between the trimmed V and J ends, which lost 3 bases and 5 bases, there was a span of 10 bases. This table comes from immunoSEQ multiplex PCR, and its TCRdb copy is limited to in-frame clones, with some not included. The sample shows approximately 74,000 clones, roughly four fifths of them seen only once. Sequenced material: CD4+ or CD8+ T cells sorted from blood, taken in a trial of the OX40 agonist ivuxolimab. The receptor comes from an adult with an advanced solid tumor such as melanoma, head and neck, liver or kidney cancer. The gene calls are TRBV7-2 and TRBJ1-1; unclear D gene. CDR3 sequence reads: CASSFGEGTEAFF. Here the CDR3 DNA reads TGTGCCAGCAGCTTTGGGGAGGGAACTGAAGCTTTCTTT.